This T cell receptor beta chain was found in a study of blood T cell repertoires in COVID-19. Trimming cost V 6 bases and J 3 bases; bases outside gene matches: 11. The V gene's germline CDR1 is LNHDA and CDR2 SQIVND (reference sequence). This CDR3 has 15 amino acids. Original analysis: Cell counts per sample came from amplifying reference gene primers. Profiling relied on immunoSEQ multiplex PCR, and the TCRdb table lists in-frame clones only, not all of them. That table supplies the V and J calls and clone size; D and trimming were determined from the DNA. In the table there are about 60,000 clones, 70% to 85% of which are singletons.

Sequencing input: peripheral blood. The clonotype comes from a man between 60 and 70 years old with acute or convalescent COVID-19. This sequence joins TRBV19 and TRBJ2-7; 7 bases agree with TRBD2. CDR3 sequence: CASSPLQGGRYEQYF. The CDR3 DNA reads TGTGCCAGTAGCCCCCTGCAGGGAGGGCGCTACGAGCAGTACTTC.